One T cell receptor (beta chain) is described in this entry. The data were taken from a study of shared clonotypes between healthy human individuals. About the study: Ranging from 18 to 49 in age, donors were two women and three men.

It was approximately 280 ng DNA, roughly 32,000 T cell genomes, that went into each replicate PCR of unsorted PBMC. Method: immunoSEQ multiplex PCR; TCRdb's copy keeps in-frame clones and lacks some. The sample has some 450,000 clones, approximately 71% seen once. The CDR3 runs to 17 residues. Trimming pared 4 bases from V and 1 base from J, leaving 19 bases between. The sample taken for sequencing was PBMCs. The chain recombines TRBV23-1 with TRBJ1-1; D not certain. TRBV23-1 is marked as an open reading frame, function uncertain. The receptor comes from a woman in her 40s in good health. Some clones in this sample may be carry-over from other donors' samples. The CDR3 here is CASSLWRQSGWNTEAFF. In nucleotides, the CDR3 is TGCGCCAGCAGTCTCTGGCGGCAATCGGGGTGGAACACTGAAGCTTTCTTT.